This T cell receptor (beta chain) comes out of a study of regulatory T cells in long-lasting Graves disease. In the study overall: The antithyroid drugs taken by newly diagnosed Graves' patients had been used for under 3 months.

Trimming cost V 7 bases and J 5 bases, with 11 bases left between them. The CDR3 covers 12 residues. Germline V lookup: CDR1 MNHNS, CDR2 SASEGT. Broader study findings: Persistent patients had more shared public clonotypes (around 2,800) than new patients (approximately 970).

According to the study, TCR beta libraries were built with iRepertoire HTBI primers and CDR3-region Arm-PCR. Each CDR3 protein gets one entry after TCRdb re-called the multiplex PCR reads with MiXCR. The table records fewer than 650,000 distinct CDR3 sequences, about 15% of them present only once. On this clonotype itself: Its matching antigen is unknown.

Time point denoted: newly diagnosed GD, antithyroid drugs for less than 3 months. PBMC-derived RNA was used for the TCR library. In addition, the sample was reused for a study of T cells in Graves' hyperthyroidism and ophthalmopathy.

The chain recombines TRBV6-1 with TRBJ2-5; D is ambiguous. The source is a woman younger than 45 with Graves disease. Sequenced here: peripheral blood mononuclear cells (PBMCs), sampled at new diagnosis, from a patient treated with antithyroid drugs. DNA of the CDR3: TGTGCCAGCAATTCCCTAGGGGAGACCCAGTACTTC. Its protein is CASNSLGETQYF.